This record looks at one TCR beta chain sequence and its context. This specimen belongs to a study of T-cell memory formation after mild COVID-19. Trimming took 4 bases from V and 1 from J; bases not matched to a gene: 7. The CDR3 is 17 amino acids. Germline CDR1 and CDR2: MGHRA and YSYEKL. TCRdb re-analysed the 5' RACE reads in MiXCR, keeping a single row per CDR3 protein. Here the sample spans 300,000 to 350,000 distinct CDR3 sequences, about 13% being singletons. The specimen sequenced was PBMCs or a T cell subset sorted from them (not recorded which). This sequence was found in a man aged 18 to 30 who had mild COVID-19 (a few samples of this study predate the infection). Cell type and time point are not known. The chain employs TRBV4-1 and TRBJ2-2; 9 bases align to TRBD2. The CDR3 reads CASSRSSGGLNTGELFF. The CDR3 DNA sequence: TGCGCCAGCAGCCGGTCCAGCGGGGGGCTGAACACCGGGGAGCTGTTTTTT.